The clone carrying this T cell receptor beta chain has just a few counts. Generated by immunoSEQ multiplex PCR, the TCRdb table keeps only in-frame clones and is missing some. Altogether just over 14,000 clones are present, roughly 81% being singletons, with the ten largest covering around 1.1%. This sample is part of a study of monozygotic twins with cystic fibrosis. Sample: blood. The origin of this receptor is a boy aged 5-17 years with cystic fibrosis.

CDR3 bases: TGCAGCGTTCGGGTAGGGGTCACTGAAGCTTTCTTT. Amino acid sequence: CSVRVGVTEAFF. The genes are TRBV29-1 and TRBJ1-1; D perhaps matches TRBD1 (5 bases). The CDR3 spans 12 residues. Deletions cut 5 bases from V and 4 bases from J, with 11 bases between. The germline V gene has CDR1 SQVTM and CDR2 ANQGSEA. Drawing the rest from reference TRBV29-1 and TRBJ1-1, the complete variable domain is SAVISQKPSRDICQRGTSLTIQCQVDSQVTMMFWYRQQPGQSLTLIATANQGSEATYESGFVIDKFPISRPNLTFSTLTVSNMSPEDSSIYLCSVRVGVTEAFFGQGTRLTVV.